This paragraph covers one T cell receptor (beta chain) sequence. Its cognate antigen is unknown. This specimen belongs to a study of T cell responses to AZD1222 COVID-19 vaccine. Study as a whole: Second doses at about 4 or about 12 weeks were pooled.

This CDR3 comprises 14 residues. Germline V gene sequence: CDR1 MNHEY, CDR2 SMNVEV (reference sequence). Trimming removed 3 bases from V and 1 base from J, with 9 bases in between. Overall study results and limits: Donor demographics were predominantly white British with a female majority; clonal diversity may be underestimated.

Assay: immunoSEQ multiplex PCR; the TCRdb copy retains only in-frame clones and omits some. The table has some 150,000 clones, about 90% seen once. This chain connects TRBV27 to TRBJ1-1, with D tentatively TRBD1 (5 bases). The clonotype was recovered from an adult in good health. The sequences come from peripheral blood, collected on day 0 of AZD1222 vaccination. CDR3 region: CASSFSGANTEAFF. The CDR3 region has the DNA TGTGCCAGCAGTTTCTCTGGGGCGAACACTGAAGCTTTCTTT.